The TCR beta chain described here comes from a study of blood T cell repertoires in COVID-19. The overall study: Acute-phase and convalescent COVID-19 samples originated in the United States, Italy and Spain. Sample material is recorded as cDNA or gDNA derived from T cells, B-cell-depleted T cells, or PBMCs.

As processed by the authors: Counts of nucleated cells, estimated from reference gene primer amplification, were obtained. Some clones are missing from TCRdb's copy, which holds only in-frame ones; the method was immunoSEQ multiplex PCR. For V, J and clone size, that table is used; D and trimming come from the DNA. This sample has approximately 46,000 clones; about 87% occur once, and the top ten carry 3% to 4%. Trimming took 4 bases from V and 0 from J, leaving 8 bases between them. The CDR3 runs to 14 residues. The germline gives CDR1 SNHLY, CDR2 FYNNEI. J is TRBJ2-3 and V is TRBV2, with D unclear. This sequence was found in a human donor in a cohort sampled during active COVID-19. The source material was peripheral blood. CDR3 coding DNA: TGTGCCAGCAGTGCACAGCTAAGCACAGATACGCAGTATTTT. Translation gives CASSAQLSTDTQYF.